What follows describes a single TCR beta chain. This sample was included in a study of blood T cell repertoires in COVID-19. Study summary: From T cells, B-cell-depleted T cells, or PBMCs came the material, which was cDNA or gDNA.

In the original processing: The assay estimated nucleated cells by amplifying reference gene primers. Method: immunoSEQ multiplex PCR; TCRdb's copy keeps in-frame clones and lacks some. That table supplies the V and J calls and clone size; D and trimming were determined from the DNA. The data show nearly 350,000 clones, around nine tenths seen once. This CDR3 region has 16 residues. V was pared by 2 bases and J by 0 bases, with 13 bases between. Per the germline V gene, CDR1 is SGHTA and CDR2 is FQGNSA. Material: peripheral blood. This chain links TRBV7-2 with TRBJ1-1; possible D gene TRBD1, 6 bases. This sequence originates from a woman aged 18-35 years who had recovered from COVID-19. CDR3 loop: CASSLPRGAVNTEAFF. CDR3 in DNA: TGTGCCAGCAGCTTACCGCGGGGGGCGGTGAACACTGAAGCTTTCTTT. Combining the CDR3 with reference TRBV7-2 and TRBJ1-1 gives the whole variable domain GAGVSQSPSNKVTEKGKDVELRCDPISGHTALYWYRQSLGQGLEFLIYFQGNSAPDKSGLPSDRFSAERTGGSVSTLTIQRTQQEDSAVYLCASSLPRGAVNTEAFFGQGTRLTVV.